One and the same sample provided the 10 T cell receptor beta chains below, sequenced in a study of blood T cell repertoires in COVID-19. Generated by immunoSEQ multiplex PCR, the TCRdb table keeps only in-frame clones and is missing some. The profile shows fewer than 700,000 clones, about 89% of them singletons. The sample consisted of peripheral blood. The receptors shown here come from a woman between 50 and 59 years old with COVID-19, enrolled during active disease.

This chain connects TRBV5-6 to TRBJ2-7, with D maybe TRBD1 (6 bases). Trimming stripped 5 bases from V and 8 bases from J, with 20 bases between. Germline CDR1 and CDR2: SGHDT and YYEEEE. This CDR3 spans 14 amino acids. The CDR3 DNA sequence: TGTGCCAGCAGTTCGGACAGAGAACTACGCAAGCAGTACTTC. It specifies CASSSDRELRKQYF.

The chain is built from TRBV5-1 and TRBJ2-7; TRBD2 matches at 7 bases. The germline gives CDR1 SGHRS, CDR2 YFSETQ. V gave up 0 bases and J gave up 5 bases; unmatched junction bases: 5. The CDR3 has 14 amino acids. The chain's CDR3 is CASSLGGGIHEQYF. The CDR3 bases are TGCGCCAGCAGCTTGGGCGGGGGAATCCACGAGCAGTACTTC.

This sequence joins TRBV11-2 and TRBJ2-1; 8 bases are a match to TRBD1. Germline trimming cut 5 bases from V and 4 bases from J; bases unmatched to any gene: 10. Germline V lookup: CDR1 SGHAT, CDR2 FQNNGV. The CDR3 sequence is 16 residues long. The CDR3 is CASSLTRQGLYNEQFF. CDR3 nucleotides: TGTGCCAGCAGCCTGACGCGACAGGGGCTATACAATGAGCAGTTCTTC.

The chain combines TRBV5-1 with TRBJ2-5, with 9 nucleotides matching TRBD2. Germline loops: CDR1 SGHRS, CDR2 YFSETQ. The CDR3 consists of 15 residues. The V segment lost 5 bases and the J segment 0 bases; nucleotides outside the gene matches: 5. CDR3 loop: CASSSGTSNQETQYF. The DNA for the CDR3 is TGCGCCAGCAGTTCCGGGACTAGCAACCAAGAGACCCAGTACTTC.

This clone turned up a few times. The chain employs TRBV11-2 and TRBJ1-5, with no clear D. V was clipped by 5 bases and J by 2 bases, with 7 bases between them. Germline CDR1 SGHAT, CDR2 FQNNGV. The CDR3 totals 13 residues. CDR3 protein: CASSDGGNQPQHF. CDR3 sequence (DNA): TGTGCCAGCAGCGACGGGGGCAATCAGCCCCAGCATTTT.

This clone was seen just once. V is TRBV30 and J is TRBJ2-7; 11 positions match TRBD1. This CDR3 is built from 15 residues. V dropped 0 bases and J dropped 1; count of bases not matched to a gene: 2. CDR1 and CDR2 (germline): GTSNPN, SVGIG (reference sequence). CDR3 sequence: CAWSVGDRGSYEQYF. CDR3 DNA sequence: TGTGCCTGGAGTGTAGGGGACAGGGGGTCCTACGAGCAGTACTTC.

The chain carries TRBV5-1 and TRBJ1-2, with D possibly matching TRBD1 (6 bases). V was shortened by 0 bases and J by 8 bases, with 23 bases between the two germline ends. Germline values: CDR1 SGHRS, CDR2 YFSETQ. This CDR3 spans 17 amino acids. For the CDR3, the DNA is TGCGCCAGCAGCTTGGCCGGCCTCGCCGGGGGGGCGGGCGGCTACACCTTC. Protein product: CASSLAGLAGGAGGYTF.

The chain carries TRBV9 and TRBJ1-3; maybe TRBD1 (5 bases). Per germline, CDR1 SGDLS and CDR2 YYNGEE. Deletions cut 0 bases from V and 5 bases from J, with 9 bases between. This CDR3 is 14 amino acids long. CDR3 in DNA: TGTGCCAGCAGCGTAGGTCAGGGCAGAAACACCATATATTTT. Its translation: CASSVGQGRNTIYF.

The chain combines TRBV19 with TRBJ2-3, with 14 positions matching TRBD2. CDR1 is LNHDA, CDR2 SQIVND, per germline (reference sequence). This CDR3 region has 18 residues. The trim removed 5 bases at V and 1 base at J, leaving 8 bases unmatched. CDR3 in DNA: TGTGCCAGTAGTCCCCGACTAGCGGGGGGGGCCCGCACAGATACGCAGTATTTT. Translation: CASSPRLAGGARTDTQYF.

The rearrangement uses TRBV29-1 and TRBJ1-6; 7 bases fit TRBD1. Germline-derived CDR1 and CDR2 are SQVTM and ANQGSEA. V dropped 6 bases and J dropped 6; count of bases not matched to a gene: 5. The CDR3 contains 13 residues. CDR3 sequence (DNA): TGCAGCGTACAGGGGACGCCTAATTCACCCCTCCACTTT. Protein product: CSVQGTPNSPLHF.